These T cell receptor beta chains were read from a single sample in a study of OX40 agonist ivuxolimab in advanced cancers. The protocol was immunoSEQ multiplex PCR, while the TCRdb copy is restricted to in-frame clones and leaves out a portion. This table holds about 110,000 clones, about 92% found once. The input for sequencing was CD4+ or CD8+ T cells sorted from blood, taken in a trial of the OX40 agonist ivuxolimab. The receptors here all came from an adult with an advanced solid tumor such as melanoma, head and neck, liver or kidney cancer. Both conserved end residues are part of each CDR3. The order of the fields is clone size, J gene, D gene, V gene, CDR3 protein, CDR3 DNA. D genes are given only for firm matches. Clone size is not always given. Where it is, it says once, few, many or a class for expanded clones.

clone size: .; J gene: TRBJ1-1; D gene: .; V gene: TRBV19; CDR3 protein: CASSIAGANTEAFF; CDR3 DNA: TGTGCCAGTAGTATAGCAGGAGCCAACACTGAAGCTTTCTTT
clone size: .; J gene: TRBJ2-3; D gene: .; V gene: TRBV10-3; CDR3 protein: CAISESTERTDTQYF; CDR3 DNA: TGTGCCATCAGTGAGTCGACGGAGCGCACAGATACGCAGTATTTT
clone size: .; J gene: TRBJ2-6; D gene: .; V gene: TRBV5-1; CDR3 protein: CASSLEGGGANVLTF; CDR3 DNA: TGCGCCAGCAGCTTGGAGGGTGGCGGGGCCAACGTCCTGACTTTC
clone size: .; J gene: TRBJ2-5; D gene: .; V gene: TRBV6-1; CDR3 protein: CASSEVAVQETQYF; CDR3 DNA: TGTGCCAGCAGTGAAGTGGCAGTTCAAGAGACCCAGTACTTC
clone size: .; J gene: TRBJ1-1; D gene: .; V gene: TRBV18; CDR3 protein: CASSPQGTEAFF; CDR3 DNA: TGTGCCAGCTCACCACAGGGGACGGAAGCTTTCTTT
clone size: .; J gene: TRBJ2-2; D gene: TRBD1; V gene: TRBV7-8; CDR3 protein: CASSSSRQGRNTGELFF; CDR3 DNA: TGTGCCAGCAGCTCCTCAAGACAGGGGCGGAACACCGGGGAGCTGTTTTTT
clone size: .; J gene: TRBJ2-3; D gene: TRBD2; V gene: TRBV5-1; CDR3 protein: CASSLAAGGWTDTQYF; CDR3 DNA: TGCGCCAGCAGCTTGGCCGCGGGGGGATGGACAGATACGCAGTATTTT
clone size: .; J gene: TRBJ2-7; D gene: .; V gene: TRBV4-2; CDR3 protein: CASSQDLRYEQYF; CDR3 DNA: TGTGCCAGCAGCCAAGATTTAAGATACGAGCAGTACTTC
clone size: few; J gene: TRBJ2-7; D gene: .; V gene: TRBV25-1; CDR3 protein: CASSDGLIAYEQYF; CDR3 DNA: TGTGCCAGCAGTGACGGACTAATTGCCTACGAGCAGTACTTC
clone size: .; J gene: TRBJ1-2; D gene: TRBD1; V gene: TRBV5-4; CDR3 protein: CASSLAGTGQGIGYTF; CDR3 DNA: TGTGCCAGCAGCTTGGCTGGGACAGGTCAAGGCATCGGCTACACCTTC
clone size: .; J gene: TRBJ1-4; D gene: .; V gene: TRBV11-2; CDR3 protein: CASSAQGGYEKLFF; CDR3 DNA: TGTGCCAGCAGCGCACAGGGAGGGTATGAAAAACTGTTTTTT
clone size: .; J gene: TRBJ1-5; D gene: .; V gene: TRBV19; CDR3 protein: CATRDSNQPQHF; CDR3 DNA: TGTGCCACCCGGGACAGCAATCAGCCCCAGCATTTT
clone size: .; J gene: TRBJ2-1; D gene: TRBD1; V gene: TRBV20-1; CDR3 protein: CSAWGRGQGFF; CDR3 DNA: TGCAGTGCGTGGGGCAGGGGGCAGGGGTTCTTC
clone size: .; J gene: TRBJ2-5; D gene: TRBD2; V gene: TRBV7-9; CDR3 protein: CASSPLGAGVQETQYF; CDR3 DNA: TGTGCCAGCAGCCCCCTGGGCGCGGGGGTTCAAGAGACCCAGTACTTC
clone size: .; J gene: TRBJ2-2; D gene: .; V gene: TRBV7-9; CDR3 protein: CASSAGQPNTGELFF; CDR3 DNA: TGTGCCAGCAGCGCGGGACAGCCGAACACCGGGGAGCTGTTTTTT
clone size: .; J gene: TRBJ1-4; D gene: .; V gene: TRBV5-1; CDR3 protein: CASSLRATNEKLFF; CDR3 DNA: TGCGCCAGCAGCTTGAGGGCAACTAATGAAAAACTGTTTTTT
clone size: .; J gene: TRBJ2-5; D gene: .; V gene: TRBV18; CDR3 protein: CASSPRLASQETQYF; CDR3 DNA: TGTGCCAGCTCACCTCGCCTAGCGTCGCAAGAGACCCAGTACTTC
clone size: .; J gene: TRBJ2-1; D gene: .; V gene: TRBV28; CDR3 protein: CASSHSAGTTYNEQFF; CDR3 DNA: TGTGCCAGCAGTCATTCGGCGGGAACTACTTACAATGAGCAGTTCTTC
clone size: .; J gene: TRBJ1-5; D gene: .; V gene: TRBV7-2; CDR3 protein: CASSNGGNQPQHF; CDR3 DNA: TGTGCCAGCAGTAATGGGGGGAACCAGCCCCAGCATTTT
clone size: .; J gene: TRBJ1-1; D gene: .; V gene: TRBV4-1; CDR3 protein: CASSLNLNTEAFF; CDR3 DNA: TGCGCCAGCAGCCTTAACCTGAACACTGAAGCTTTCTTT
clone size: .; J gene: TRBJ2-7; D gene: .; V gene: TRBV2; CDR3 protein: CASSEWAAREQYF; CDR3 DNA: TGTGCCAGCAGTGAATGGGCCGCCCGGGAGCAGTACTTC
clone size: .; J gene: TRBJ2-1; D gene: TRBD2; V gene: TRBV4-3; CDR3 protein: CASSPGLAGDSYNEQFF; CDR3 DNA: TGCGCCAGCAGCCCAGGACTAGCGGGAGACTCCTACAATGAGCAGTTCTTC
clone size: .; J gene: TRBJ2-7; D gene: .; V gene: TRBV6-5; CDR3 protein: CASRARAGPYEQYF; CDR3 DNA: TGTGCCAGCAGGGCTAGGGCAGGACCCTACGAGCAGTACTTC
clone size: .; J gene: TRBJ2-7; D gene: TRBD1; V gene: TRBV5-4; CDR3 protein: CASSQDATGQGFNEQYF; CDR3 DNA: TGTGCCAGCAGCCAAGATGCTACGGGACAGGGTTTCAACGAGCAGTACTTC
clone size: .; J gene: TRBJ2-3; D gene: .; V gene: TRBV4-3; CDR3 protein: CASSQSGQTTDTQYF; CDR3 DNA: TGCGCCAGCAGCCAATCCGGACAGACCACAGATACGCAGTATTTT
clone size: .; J gene: TRBJ1-1; D gene: .; V gene: TRBV18; CDR3 protein: CASIVEISQNTEAFF; CDR3 DNA: TGTGCCAGCATAGTGGAAATCAGCCAGAACACTGAAGCTTTCTTT
clone size: .; J gene: TRBJ2-3; D gene: TRBD2; V gene: TRBV30; CDR3 protein: CAWSWASGGTDTQYF; CDR3 DNA: TGTGCCTGGAGTTGGGCTAGCGGGGGCACAGATACGCAGTATTTT
clone size: .; J gene: TRBJ2-3; D gene: .; V gene: TRBV7-9; CDR3 protein: CASSGADTQYF; CDR3 DNA: TGTGCCAGCAGCGGGGCAGATACGCAGTATTTT
clone size: .; J gene: TRBJ2-1; D gene: .; V gene: TRBV4-2; CDR3 protein: CASSQDPQVNEQFF; CDR3 DNA: TGTGCCAGCAGCCAAGATCCTCAAGTCAATGAGCAGTTCTTC
clone size: .; J gene: TRBJ2-7; D gene: .; V gene: TRBV18; CDR3 protein: CASSPRGLTYEQYF; CDR3 DNA: TGTGCCAGCTCACCCCGAGGACTAACCTACGAGCAGTACTTC
clone size: .; J gene: TRBJ2-1; D gene: .; V gene: TRBV7-3; CDR3 protein: CASSLTQPSSYNEQFF; CDR3 DNA: TGTGCCAGCAGCTTAACTCAACCGAGCTCCTACAATGAGCAGTTCTTC
clone size: .; J gene: TRBJ2-7; D gene: TRBD1; V gene: TRBV5-6; CDR3 protein: CASSEGTGRSGQYF; CDR3 DNA: TGTGCCAGCAGTGAAGGGACAGGGCGATCAGGGCAGTACTTC
clone size: .; J gene: TRBJ2-6; D gene: TRBD1; V gene: TRBV19; CDR3 protein: CASSSEQGVAGANVLTF; CDR3 DNA: TGTGCCAGTAGTAGTGAACAGGGGGTTGCTGGGGCCAACGTCCTGACTTTC
clone size: .; J gene: TRBJ2-2; D gene: .; V gene: TRBV18; CDR3 protein: CASSPGTPNTGELFF; CDR3 DNA: TGTGCCAGCTCACCCGGAACTCCTAACACCGGGGAGCTGTTTTTT
clone size: .; J gene: TRBJ1-2; D gene: .; V gene: TRBV28; CDR3 protein: CASSPPERPGYGYTF; CDR3 DNA: TGTGCCAGCAGTCCCCCAGAGAGGCCGGGCTATGGCTACACCTTC
clone size: .; J gene: TRBJ2-3; D gene: TRBD1; V gene: TRBV6-1; CDR3 protein: CASSRGRGQDTQYF; CDR3 DNA: TGTGCCAGCAGCAGAGGCAGGGGGCAAGATACGCAGTATTTT
clone size: .; J gene: TRBJ2-4; D gene: TRBD2; V gene: TRBV30; CDR3 protein: CAWSAGTSGNIQYF; CDR3 DNA: TGTGCCTGGAGTGCAGGGACTAGTGGGAACATTCAGTACTTC
clone size: .; J gene: TRBJ2-1; D gene: TRBD2; V gene: TRBV9; CDR3 protein: CASSVDSGRASDEQFF; CDR3 DNA: TGTGCCAGCAGCGTAGACAGCGGGAGGGCCTCGGATGAGCAGTTCTTC
clone size: .; J gene: TRBJ1-3; D gene: .; V gene: TRBV19; CDR3 protein: CASSIYGRVTSGNTIYF; CDR3 DNA: TGTGCCAGTAGTATTTACGGCAGGGTGACCTCTGGAAACACCATATATTTT
clone size: once; J gene: TRBJ1-1; D gene: .; V gene: TRBV9; CDR3 protein: CASSGTVGDTEAFF; CDR3 DNA: TGTGCCAGCAGCGGGACAGTGGGGGACACTGAAGCTTTCTTT
clone size: .; J gene: TRBJ2-1; D gene: .; V gene: TRBV5-5; CDR3 protein: CASSRSVGGSYNEQFF; CDR3 DNA: TGTGCCAGCAGCCGCAGCGTGGGAGGCTCCTACAATGAGCAGTTCTTC
clone size: .; J gene: TRBJ2-2; D gene: TRBD1; V gene: TRBV7-7; CDR3 protein: CASSSGTEITGELFF; CDR3 DNA: TGTGCTAGCAGCTCGGGGACAGAGATAACCGGGGAGCTGTTTTTT
clone size: .; J gene: TRBJ1-5; D gene: TRBD1; V gene: TRBV19; CDR3 protein: CASSTRTGSVPRDVHQPQHF; CDR3 DNA: TGTGCCAGTAGTACACGGACAGGGTCCGTCCCTCGGGATGTCCATCAGCCCCAGCATTTT
clone size: .; J gene: TRBJ1-6; D gene: .; V gene: TRBV11-1; CDR3 protein: CASSLGEYNSPLHF; CDR3 DNA: TGTGCCAGCAGCTTAGGAGAGTATAATTCACCCCTCCACTTT
clone size: .; J gene: TRBJ1-6; D gene: TRBD1; V gene: TRBV6-6; CDR3 protein: CASSGQVDSPLHF; CDR3 DNA: TGTGCCAGCAGTGGACAGGTGGATTCACCCCTCCACTTT
clone size: .; J gene: TRBJ2-1; D gene: TRBD1; V gene: TRBV9; CDR3 protein: CASSVAAWDRYNEQFF; CDR3 DNA: TGTGCCAGCAGCGTAGCTGCGTGGGACAGATACAATGAGCAGTTCTTC
clone size: .; J gene: TRBJ1-5; D gene: .; V gene: TRBV7-2; CDR3 protein: CASSLVGLLNQPQHF; CDR3 DNA: TGTGCCAGCAGCTTAGTAGGGTTGCTCAATCAGCCCCAGCATTTT
clone size: .; J gene: TRBJ2-7; D gene: TRBD1; V gene: TRBV18; CDR3 protein: CASSPRTGFSYEQYF; CDR3 DNA: TGTGCCAGCTCACCTCGGACAGGGTTCTCCTACGAGCAGTACTTC
clone size: .; J gene: TRBJ2-7; D gene: .; V gene: TRBV7-2; CDR3 protein: CASSFDTGEQYF; CDR3 DNA: TGTGCCAGCAGCTTTGACACGGGCGAGCAGTACTTC
clone size: few; J gene: TRBJ2-1; D gene: TRBD1; V gene: TRBV28; CDR3 protein: CASKTGTGNYNEQFF; CDR3 DNA: TGTGCCAGCAAAACCGGGACAGGGAACTACAATGAGCAGTTCTTC
clone size: .; J gene: TRBJ2-2; D gene: .; V gene: TRBV7-2; CDR3 protein: CASSYLNTGELFF; CDR3 DNA: TGTGCCAGCAGCTACCTGAACACCGGGGAGCTGTTTTTT
clone size: .; J gene: TRBJ2-2; D gene: TRBD2; V gene: TRBV30; CDR3 protein: CAWSRVAGVVGELFF; CDR3 DNA: TGTGCCTGGAGTAGGGTAGCGGGAGTGGTCGGGGAGCTGTTTTTT
clone size: .; J gene: TRBJ2-2; D gene: TRBD1; V gene: TRBV5-1; CDR3 protein: CASSLMPTDRDATGELFF; CDR3 DNA: TGCGCCAGCAGCTTAATGCCGACGGACAGGGACGCCACCGGGGAGCTGTTTTTT
clone size: .; J gene: TRBJ2-1; D gene: .; V gene: TRBV7-6; CDR3 protein: CASSLGLTYNEQFF; CDR3 DNA: TGTGCCAGCAGCTTAGGACTGACCTACAATGAGCAGTTCTTC